One and the same sample provided the 2 T cell receptor beta chains below, sequenced in a study of blood T cell repertoires in COVID-19. The table came from immunoSEQ multiplex PCR; TCRdb's copy has only in-frame clones and leaves some out. The sample contains about 270,000 clones, 91% of which appear only once. The sequencing sample was made of peripheral blood. The receptors here all came from a young adult with COVID-19, enrolled during active disease.

The V gene is TRBV4-1, the J gene TRBJ2-7; D might be TRBD1 (6 bases). The ends were cut back, 1 base at V and 6 bases at J, with 10 bases in the middle. Germline-derived CDR1 and CDR2 are MGHRA and YSYEKL. There are 13 residues in the CDR3. The CDR3: CASSQGVGAEQYF. The DNA of the CDR3 is TGCGCCAGCAGCCAAGGTGTGGGGGCCGAGCAGTACTTC.

The CDR3 DNA is TGTGCCAGCAGTTTACCCCCTCTAGCAGATACGCAGTATTTT. Its protein is CASSLPPLADTQYF. The chain combines TRBV28 with TRBJ2-3, with D uncertain. In germline, CDR1 is MDHEN, CDR2 SYDVKM. The CDR3 length is 14 residues. V dropped 2 bases and J dropped 4 bases, with 10 bases sitting between them.